Following are 9 T cell receptor beta chains from one sample sequenced in a study of OX40 agonist ivuxolimab in advanced cancers. Libraries were prepared by immunoSEQ multiplex PCR; TCRdb keeps only in-frame clonotypes and omits some of them. The table shows approximately 12,000 clones, with 69% occurring only once. Here the sequenced sample was CD4+ or CD8+ T cells sorted from blood, taken in a trial of the OX40 agonist ivuxolimab. Receptors originate from an adult with an advanced solid tumor such as melanoma, head and neck, liver or kidney cancer.

This clone was seen more than once but under ten times. The genes are TRBV6-5 and TRBJ1-1; no clear D. Germline CDR1 reads MNHEY; CDR2 reads SVGAGI. This CDR3 is built from 13 residues. Trimming removed 5 bases at V and 1 base at J, with 8 bases between. The CDR3 loop reads CASSLQKNTEAFF. The CDR3, as DNA: TGTGCCAGCAGTCTACAGAAGAACACTGAAGCTTTCTTT.

This clone was found once. This chain joins TRBV28 and TRBJ1-2; TRBD1 aligns across 11 bases. The CDR3 totals 21 residues. The germline CDR1 and CDR2 sequences are MDHEN and SYDVKM. The trim removed 3 bases at V and 0 bases at J, leaving 18 bases unmatched. As DNA, the CDR3 is TGTGCCAGCAGTTTGAGACGGACCGGGACAGGGGGTATCCAAGCTAACTATGGCTACACCTTC. As protein: CASSLRRTGTGGIQANYGYTF.

The V gene is TRBV6-5, the J gene TRBJ2-2; possibly TRBD1 or TRBD2 for D (6 bases each). The V and J ends lost 0 bases and 1 base respectively, with 9 bases between them. CDR3 size: 16 residues. Germline assignment: CDR1 MNHEY and CDR2 SVGAGI. For the CDR3, the DNA is TGTGCCAGCAGTTACTCGAAGGGGGGGAACACCGGGGAGCTGTTTTTT. Its protein is CASSYSKGGNTGELFF.

Relative to its sample, this clone is medium-sized. The chain couples TRBV21-1 to TRBJ2-7; the DNA was not used to check the table's D call, TRBD1. TRBV21-1 is flagged as a pseudogene. This CDR3 contains 14 residues. In nucleotides, the CDR3 is TGTGCCAGTTTCCGGCCGGGACAGGGGTGCGAGCAGTACTTC. Translated, it gives CASFRPGQGCEQYF.

The genes are TRBV23-1 and TRBJ2-7; 8 bases match TRBD1. TRBV23-1 is assigned to the ORF class and has an uncertain function. The CDR3 has 18 residues. Trimming removed 0 bases from V and 0 bases from J; junction bases left unmatched: 10. The CDR3 loop reads CASSQSQGVAFSSYEQYF. The CDR3 DNA reads TGCGCCAGCAGTCAATCACAGGGGGTCGCTTTTAGCTCCTACGAGCAGTACTTC.

The gene calls are TRBV13 and TRBJ2-5; weak D call: TRBD1 (6 bases). The V end was cut by 4 bases, the J end by 4 bases, with 13 bases between. The CDR3 runs to 14 residues. Germline V gene lookup returns CDR1 PRHDT and CDR2 FYEKMQ (reference sequence). DNA of the CDR3: TGTGCCAGCAGCTCCTCAGGGGTAGTAGAGACCCAGTACTTC. Its protein is CASSSSGVVETQYF.

This clone occurred a few times. This chain uses TRBV13 with TRBJ1-3; no definite D call. The CDR3 sequence is 15 residues long. The V and J ends lost 5 bases and 3 bases respectively, with 14 bases between them. Germline assignment: CDR1 PRHDT and CDR2 FYEKMQ (reference sequence). The CDR3, as DNA: TGTGCCAGCAGCCCCGAAGGTTTAAGTGGAAACACCATATATTTT. This gives the protein CASSPEGLSGNTIYF.

This chain connects TRBV28 to TRBJ2-5; D assignment may be TRBD1 or TRBD2 (5 bases each). The CDR3 consists of 13 residues. Between the trimmed V and J ends, which lost 2 bases and 4 bases, there was a span of 8 bases. The germline V gene encodes CDR1 MDHEN and CDR2 SYDVKM. The CDR3 DNA is TGTGCCAGCAGTTTAGAGGGACGAGAGACCCAGTACTTC. Its protein product is CASSLEGRETQYF.

The CDR3 region has the DNA TGCGCCAGCAGCCAGGGAGGGGGCAGATCACAAGAGACCCAGTACTTC. This sequence encodes CASSQGGGRSQETQYF. The chain links TRBV4-1 to TRBJ2-5, with D perhaps given as TRBD1 or TRBD2 (7 bases each). The CDR3 has 16 residues. In germline, CDR1 is MGHRA, CDR2 YSYEKL. Trimming shortened V by 3 bases and J by 2 bases, and 16 bases separated the two germline ends.